The sequence of this TCR beta chain was determined in a study of a mutant IDH1 vaccine in newly diagnosed glioma. On this clone: The antigen remains undetermined.

The V and J ends lost 0 bases and 0 bases respectively, with 6 bases between them. Per germline, CDR1 SGHAT and CDR2 FQNNGV. This CDR3 has 14 residues. The assay was immunoSEQ multiplex PCR, and TCRdb's table has in-frame clones only and misses some. The sample carries approximately 66,000 clones, roughly 84% recorded once. Specified time point: week 35, safety follow-up. Vaccination comprised doses that each held 300 ug of mutant IDH1 20-mer peptide, plus topical imiquimod. Astrocytomas found in donors were new, WHO grade 3 or 4, IDH1-mutant and ATRX-lost. This receptor was taken from a man aged 30-40 years with glioma. The chain couples TRBV11-2 to TRBJ2-7; D unresolved. This specimen was PBMCs, taken from a glioma patient whose treatment included an IDH1 peptide vaccine. CDR3 nucleotides: TGTGCCAGCAGCTTAGAGGTCAGCTCCTACGAGCAGTACTTC. It yields the protein CASSLEVSSYEQYF.